These 25 T cell receptor beta chains were sequenced from one sample in a study of T cell responses to AZD1222 COVID-19 vaccine. Sequenced by immunoSEQ multiplex PCR; TCRdb stores in-frame clones only, minus some. The table shows about 160,000 clones, with around 87% occurring only once. Sequencing used peripheral blood, obtained 28 days after the second AZD1222 dose. Source of these receptors: an adult who received the AZD1222 COVID-19 vaccine.

This chain connects TRBV7-2 to TRBJ2-7, with D maybe TRBD2 (6 bases). The CDR3 loop spans 13 amino acids. The V gene lost 3 bases and the J gene lost 2 bases, with 8 bases spanning the gap. The germline V gene encodes CDR1 SGHTA and CDR2 FQGNSA. CDR3 in amino acids: CASSFRGTYEQYF. The DNA for the CDR3 is TGTGCCAGCAGCTTCCGGGGGACCTACGAGCAGTACTTC.

Only one count was recorded for this clone. V gene TRBV6-1 combines with J gene TRBJ1-2; the D is unclear. From germline, CDR1 is MNHNS and CDR2 SASEGT. Trimming took 5 bases from V and 7 from J, leaving 17 bases between them. This CDR3 comprises 14 residues. CDR3 sequence: CASSLTVERGGYTF. CDR3 DNA sequence: TGTGCCAGCAGTCTTACAGTTGAACGGGGTGGCTACACCTTC.

The chain carries TRBV16 and TRBJ1-5, with D hard to call. Trimming left V 0 bases short and J 3 bases short, with 3 bases between. CDR3 length equals 13 residues. The germline CDR1 and CDR2 sequences are KGHSY and FQNENV. CDR3: CASSQSPNQPQHF. The CDR3 DNA follows: TGTGCCAGCAGCCAATCCCCCAATCAGCCCCAGCATTTT.

The chain recombines TRBV6-1 with TRBJ1-5; D is perhaps TRBD1 (5 bases). The CDR3 contains 13 residues. Germline CDR1 reads MNHNS; CDR2 reads SASEGT. The germline V and J ends were trimmed by 2 bases and 7 bases, with 9 bases remaining between them. The CDR3 here is CASSESSGQPQHF. The CDR3 bases are TGTGCCAGCAGTGAAAGTTCAGGGCAGCCCCAGCATTTT.

The chain recombines TRBV5-6 with TRBJ1-1; no clear D gene. V was shortened by 3 bases and J by 6 bases, with 15 bases between the two germline ends. The CDR3 is 14 residues long. From germline, CDR1 is SGHDT and CDR2 YYEEEE. The CDR3 region is CASSSSLRVAEAFF. In DNA form, the CDR3 reads TGTGCCAGCAGCTCTTCTCTGAGGGTCGCTGAAGCTTTCTTT.

This chain uses TRBV6-5 with TRBJ2-7; TRBD1 matches 7 bases. The J segment lost 4 bases and the V segment lost 7 bases, leaving 10 bases of the junction unmatched. The germline V gene encodes CDR1 MNHEY and CDR2 SVGAGI. CDR3 length equals 14 residues. CDR3 nucleotides: TGTGCCAGCACAAAAACCGGGACAGATTACGAGCAGTACTTC. Its translation: CASTKTGTDYEQYF.

In DNA, the CDR3 is TGTGCCAGCAGCCTGGCCGTCTCTGGAAACACCATATATTTT. This gives the protein CASSLAVSGNTIYF. The V and J genes are TRBV5-6 and TRBJ1-3; D is unclear. V was shortened by 4 bases and J by 0 bases, with 8 bases between the two germline ends. CDR3 size: 14 residues. Germline V gene data show CDR1 as SGHDT and CDR2 as YYEEEE.

The chain links TRBV5-5 to TRBJ1-2, with D unclear. This CDR3 spans 14 amino acids. V was trimmed by 4 bases and J by 1 base, leaving 11 bases between them. Germline V CDR1 and CDR2: SGHKS, YYEKEE (reference sequence). In nucleotides, the CDR3 is TGTGCCAGCAGCGCCGAACAGCTTAACTATGGCTACACCTTC. This gives the protein CASSAEQLNYGYTF.

V usage is TRBV6-5 and J usage is TRBJ1-1; D not certain. This CDR3 has 11 amino acids. Germline assignment: CDR1 MNHEY and CDR2 SVGAGI. Trimming took off 6 bases at V and 5 bases at J, with 7 bases between the two ends. The CDR3 nucleotides are TGTGCCAGCAGATCCCGGACTGAAGCTTTCTTT. Translation: CASRSRTEAFF.

The CDR3 sequence: CASTLGDRYNEKLFF. In DNA, the CDR3 is TGTGCCAGCACTCTCGGGGACAGATATAATGAAAAACTGTTTTTT. The chain couples TRBV6-5 to TRBJ1-4, with 7 bases fitting TRBD1. Germline CDR1 is MNHEY and CDR2 is SVGAGI. The V and J ends lost 7 bases and 4 bases, in that order; junction bases with no gene match: 9. This CDR3 contains 15 residues.

The rearrangement links TRBV10-3 to TRBJ1-2; D is uncertain. This CDR3 spans 14 amino acids. Per germline, CDR1 ENHRY and CDR2 SYGVKD. Trimming cost V 0 bases and J 4 bases, with 9 bases left between them. CDR3 region: CAISESVLVYGYTF. CDR3 DNA sequence: TGTGCCATCAGTGAGTCAGTGTTAGTCTATGGCTACACCTTC.

The rearrangement uses TRBV5-1 and TRBJ1-5; 7 bases agree with TRBD1. Germline trimming cut 3 bases from V and 0 bases from J; bases unmatched to any gene: 21. CDR3 size: 21 residues. Germline loops: CDR1 SGHRS, CDR2 YFSETQ. CDR3 protein: CASSSRDRERYEDNSNQPQHF. CDR3 in DNA: TGCGCCAGCAGCTCCCGGGACAGAGAACGTTACGAAGACAATAGCAATCAGCCCCAGCATTTT. Together with reference TRBV5-1 and TRBJ1-5, the CDR3 gives the full variable domain: KAGVTQTPRYLIKTRGQQVTLSCSPISGHRSVSWYQQTPGQGLQFLFEYFSETQRNKGNFPGRFSGRQFSNSRSEMNVSTLELGDSALYLCASSSRDRERYEDNSNQPQHFGDGTRLSIL.

The V call is TRBV5-1, the J call TRBJ1-1, with D maybe TRBD1 (5 bases). CDR1 and CDR2 (germline): SGHRS, YFSETQ. The V gene lost 2 bases and the J gene lost 6 bases, with 5 bases spanning the gap. This CDR3 region has 11 residues. The CDR3 loop is CASSFRAEAFF. For the CDR3, the DNA is TGCGCCAGCAGCTTCAGGGCTGAAGCTTTCTTT.

The CDR3 loop reads CASSLTRGFPYEQYF. In DNA form, the CDR3 reads TGTGCCAGCAGCTTAACTCGGGGGTTCCCCTACGAGCAGTACTTC. The chain recombines TRBV13 with TRBJ2-7; maybe TRBD2 (6 bases). Germline values: CDR1 PRHDT, CDR2 FYEKMQ (reference sequence). CDR3 length equals 15 residues. Trimming left V 2 bases short and J 2 bases short, with 13 bases between.

The J gene is TRBJ2-5, the V gene TRBV18; D is possibly TRBD2 (5 bases). V shed 8 bases and J shed 5 bases, with 9 bases lying between them. The CDR3 is 11 residues long. The V gene's germline CDR1 is KGHSH and CDR2 LQKENI. The CDR3 loop is CASAGGETQYF. The CDR3 DNA is TGTGCCAGCGCGGGCGGGGAGACCCAGTACTTC.

The chain combines TRBV30 with TRBJ1-1, with no clear D. Trimming took 0 bases from V and 2 from J, leaving 7 bases between them. Germline CDR1 is GTSNPN and CDR2 is SVGIG (reference sequence). The CDR3 spans 13 residues. As DNA, the CDR3 is TGTGCCTGGAGTGTACGCCATAACACTGAAGCTTTCTTT. It yields the protein CAWSVRHNTEAFF.

The V call is TRBV29-1, the J call TRBJ1-1, with TRBD1 as a possible D gene (5 bases). V was shortened by 7 bases and J by 3 bases, with 12 bases between the two germline ends. The CDR3 sequence is 12 residues long. Germline values: CDR1 SQVTM, CDR2 ANQGSEA. The DNA for the CDR3 is TGCAGCGCCTCAGACAGAGACACTGAAGCTTTCTTT. It codes for CSASDRDTEAFF.

The chain couples TRBV10-3 to TRBJ1-1; D uncertain. The CDR3 length is 14 residues. Germline V gene sequence: CDR1 ENHRY, CDR2 SYGVKD. V dropped 2 bases and J dropped 0 bases, with 7 bases sitting between them. The CDR3 is CAISENVMNTEAFF. The CDR3 DNA is TGTGCCATCAGTGAGAATGTTATGAACACTGAAGCTTTCTTT.

The chain employs TRBV7-9 and TRBJ2-3, with D tentatively TRBD1 or TRBD2 (5 bases each). Germline CDR1 SEHNR, CDR2 FQNEAQ (reference sequence). The CDR3 contains 15 residues. Deletions cut 5 bases from V and 1 base from J, with 13 bases between. CDR3 DNA sequence: TGTGCCAGCAGCCCGGATGGGACCCGCACAGATACGCAGTATTTT. Amino acid sequence: CASSPDGTRTDTQYF. Supplemented by reference TRBV7-9 and TRBJ2-3, the full variable domain reads DTGVSQNPRHKITKRGQNVTFRCDPISEHNRLYWYRQTLGQGPEFLTYFQNEAQLEKSRLLSDRFSAERPKGSFSTLEIQRTEQGDSAMYLCASSPDGTRTDTQYFGPGTRLTVL.

The CDR3 bases are TGTGCCATCAAAGGGGCTCTTAATTCACCCCTCCACTTT. It codes for CAIKGALNSPLHF. The chain carries TRBV10-3 and TRBJ1-6; weak D call: TRBD1 (5 bases). The CDR3 is 13 amino acids. Trimming cost V 7 bases and J 6 bases, with 10 bases left between them. Germline loops: CDR1 ENHRY, CDR2 SYGVKD.

This chain uses TRBV19 with TRBJ1-4; D ambiguous. Germline V CDR1 and CDR2: LNHDA, SQIVND (reference sequence). This CDR3 is built from 15 residues. V was pared by 4 bases and J by 0 bases, with 9 bases between. CDR3 amino acids: CASSTDPATNEKLFF. The CDR3 DNA follows: TGTGCCAGTAGTACCGACCCTGCAACTAATGAAAAACTGTTTTTT.

This clone came up once. This chain connects TRBV4-1 to TRBJ1-4; TRBD1 matches at 7 bases. Germline CDR1 is MGHRA and CDR2 is YSYEKL. This CDR3 is 16 amino acids long. Unmatched junction bases numbered 8, after V lost 5 bases and J lost 2 bases. The chain's CDR3 is CASSTKGAGTNEKLFF. The CDR3, as DNA: TGCGCCAGCAGCACAAAGGGGGCTGGGACTAATGAAAAACTGTTTTTT.

This sequence joins TRBV12-3 or TRBV12-4 and TRBJ2-1, with D uncertain. Deletions cut 5 bases from V and 7 bases from J, with 12 bases between. The CDR3 is 13 residues long. This CDR3 reads CASSPTTSNEQFF. CDR3 DNA: TGTGCCAGCAGTCCCACGACCAGTAATGAGCAGTTCTTC.

J is TRBJ1-2 and V is TRBV29-1; D uncertain. CDR3 length equals 14 residues. Germline values: CDR1 SQVTM, CDR2 ANQGSEA. Trimming removed 4 bases from V and 5 bases from J, with 17 bases in between. CDR3 loop: CSVASGRKHYGYTF. CDR3 DNA: TGCAGCGTTGCCAGCGGCAGAAAGCATTATGGCTACACCTTC.

V gene TRBV7-9 combines with J gene TRBJ2-1; possible D gene TRBD1, 6 bases. V dropped 5 bases and J dropped 5 bases, with 13 bases sitting between them. Germline V gene data show CDR1 as SEHNR and CDR2 as FQNEAQ (reference sequence). This CDR3 has 14 amino acids. The CDR3 DNA reads as TGTGCCAGCAGCCCTCAAGGACAGAACAATGAGCAGTTCTTC. Residues: CASSPQGQNNEQFF.